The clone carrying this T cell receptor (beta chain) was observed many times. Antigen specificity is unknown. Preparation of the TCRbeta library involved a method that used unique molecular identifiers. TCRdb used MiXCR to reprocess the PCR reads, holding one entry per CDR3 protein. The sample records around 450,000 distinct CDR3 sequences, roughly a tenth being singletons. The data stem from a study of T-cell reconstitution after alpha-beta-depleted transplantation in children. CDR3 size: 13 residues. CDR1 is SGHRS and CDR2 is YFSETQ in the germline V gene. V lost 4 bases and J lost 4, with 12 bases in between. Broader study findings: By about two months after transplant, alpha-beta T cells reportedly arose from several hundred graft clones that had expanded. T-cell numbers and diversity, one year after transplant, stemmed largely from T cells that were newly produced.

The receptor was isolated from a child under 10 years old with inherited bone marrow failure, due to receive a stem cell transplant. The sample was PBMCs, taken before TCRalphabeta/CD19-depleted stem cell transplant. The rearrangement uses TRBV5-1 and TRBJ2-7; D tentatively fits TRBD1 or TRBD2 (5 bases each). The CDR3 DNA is TGCGCCAGCAGCCCACTAGGGGAGTACGAGCAGTACTTC. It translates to CASSPLGEYEQYF. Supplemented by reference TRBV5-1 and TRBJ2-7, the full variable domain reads KAGVTQTPRYLIKTRGQQVTLSCSPISGHRSVSWYQQTPGQGLQFLFEYFSETQRNKGNFPGRFSGRQFSNSRSEMNVSTLELGDSALYLCASSPLGEYEQYFGPGTRLTVT.